This T cell receptor beta chain was retrieved from a study of cytomegalovirus exposure and HLA in healthy donors. The PCR ran on 60 Vbeta and 13 Jbeta primers. This table comes from immunoSEQ multiplex PCR, and its TCRdb copy is limited to in-frame clones, with some not included. The sample has about 120,000 clones, about four fifths seen once. Broader study findings: Presence/absence analyses treated sequencing depth as roughly uniform across donors.

Points on this clone: Its antigen remains unknown.

The clonotype was recovered from a middle-aged woman in good health and CMV-seronegative. The specimen was PBMCs.

The CDR3 protein is CASSARHGNAADEQFF. Written as DNA, the CDR3 is TGTGCCAGCAGTGCACGACACGGGAACGCAGCCGATGAGCAGTTCTTC. J is TRBJ2-1 and V is TRBV6-1; D may be TRBD2 (5 bases). V lost 4 bases and J 8 bases, leaving 21 bases between the germline ends. The germline V gene has CDR1 MNHNS and CDR2 SASEGT. The CDR3 covers 16 residues.